This T cell receptor beta chain was obtained from a study of immune characterization of retroperitoneal liposarcoma. Trimming cost V 4 bases and J 9 bases, with 16 bases left between them. This CDR3 comprises 13 residues. CDR1 is SQVTM, CDR2 ANQGSEA, per germline. TCRdb recomputed calls from the PCR reads with MiXCR, one row per CDR3 protein. The sample lists more than 6,500 distinct CDR3 sequences; about 29% were seen once. The sequence was collected from a female donor with retroperitoneal liposarcoma. This chain joins TRBV29-1 and TRBJ2-4; TRBD1 might be the D (7 bases). The sample consisted of tumor tissue. The CDR3 DNA follows: TGCAGCGTTGTAGGGACTCAGGGGGGCATTCAGTACTTC. Translating it yields CSVVGTQGGIQYF.